Below are 23 T cell receptor beta chains sequenced from a single sample in a study of T cells of healthy individuals. TCRdb reprocessed the 5' RACE reads with MiXCR, giving one entry per CDR3 protein. The repertoire holds roughly 87,000 distinct CDR3 sequences, about 16% seen once, with approximately 6% in the top ten. These receptors all stem from a human donor in good health.

J is TRBJ2-1 and V is TRBV6-2 or TRBV6-3; D might be TRBD2 (7 bases). Germline V gene sequence: CDR1 MNHEY, CDR2 SVGEGT. The V gene lost 5 bases and the J gene lost 9 bases, with 14 bases spanning the gap. This CDR3 region has 13 residues. The DNA for the CDR3 is TGTGCCAGCAGTGACGGGGGGCGGAGTGAGCAGTTCTTC. Protein product: CASSDGGRSEQFF.

The V and J genes are TRBV19 and TRBJ2-2; maybe TRBD2 (7 bases). The V and J ends lost 4 bases and 0 bases respectively, with 18 bases between them. CDR3 length: 18 residues. Germline V lookup: CDR1 LNHDA, CDR2 SQIVND (reference sequence). The CDR3 nucleotides are TGTGCCAGTAGTAAGTCAGGCGGGGGCCGCGCGAACACCGGGGAGCTGTTTTTT. Its protein is CASSKSGGGRANTGELFF.

V is TRBV20-1 and J is TRBJ1-1, with D uncertain. The germline V and J ends were trimmed by 3 bases and 10 bases, with 9 bases remaining between them. This CDR3 comprises 10 residues. Per the germline V gene, CDR1 is DFQATT and CDR2 is SNEGSKA (reference sequence). The CDR3 loop is CSASHRRAFF. The CDR3 DNA reads as TGCAGTGCTAGCCACCGACGAGCTTTCTTT.

This clonotype was seen a few times. This chain connects TRBV7-9 to TRBJ2-1; D is unclear. V dropped 5 bases and J dropped 7 bases, with 12 bases sitting between them. There are 13 residues in the CDR3. Germline V gene sequence: CDR1 SEHNR, CDR2 FQNEAQ (reference sequence). This CDR3 is CASSVTEVNEQFF. As DNA, the CDR3 is TGTGCCAGCAGCGTTACCGAGGTAAATGAGCAGTTCTTC.

The CDR3 sequence: CSAGRLGTGLEQYF. As DNA, the CDR3 is TGCAGTGCTGGGAGGTTGGGGACAGGTCTTGAGCAGTACTTC. V and J are TRBV20-1 and TRBJ2-7; 8 positions agree with TRBD1. Germline V gene lookup returns CDR1 DFQATT and CDR2 SNEGSKA (reference sequence). V gave up 5 bases and J gave up 7 bases; unmatched junction bases: 13. The CDR3 runs 14 residues.

The chain joins TRBV10-3 to TRBJ2-2; 10 positions agree with TRBD2. Trimming removed 6 bases from V and 0 bases from J; junction bases left unmatched: 13. There are 19 residues in the CDR3. Germline assignment: CDR1 ENHRY and CDR2 SYGVKD. The CDR3 bases are TGTGCCATCAGGTCCGGTCTCCTTAGCGGGAGGTCGAACACCGGGGAGCTGTTTTTT. Amino acid sequence: CAIRSGLLSGRSNTGELFF.

This clonotype appeared a few times. This rearrangement joins TRBV7-9 to TRBJ1-3; 11 bases align to TRBD1. CDR1 and CDR2 from the germline V gene are SEHNR and FQNEAQ (reference sequence). J gave up 4 bases and V 4 bases, and 6 bases lay outside the gene matches. The CDR3 covers 16 residues. CDR3 amino acids: CASSSPGQGGGNTIYF. DNA of the CDR3: TGTGCCAGCAGCTCCCCGGGACAGGGGGGCGGAAACACCATATATTTT.

This clonotype was observed a few times. V usage is TRBV7-8 and J usage is TRBJ1-1; possible D gene TRBD1, 6 bases. Germline V gene sequence: CDR1 SGHVS, CDR2 FQNEAQ. V was pared by 1 base and J by 14 bases, with 20 bases between. The CDR3 loop spans 14 amino acids. CDR3 region: CASSLGGGADKFFF. The CDR3 DNA follows: TGTGCCAGCAGCTTAGGGGGGGGCGCGGATAAGTTCTTCTTT.

This chain uses TRBV2 with TRBJ2-3; 10 bases are a match to TRBD2. Trimming cost V 7 bases and J 5 bases; bases outside gene matches: 6. The CDR3 is 14 residues long. Germline CDR1 reads SNHLY; CDR2 reads FYNNEI. CDR3 bases: TGTGCCAGCAATCAACTAGCGGGGAGAGATACGCAGTATTTT. Protein sequence: CASNQLAGRDTQYF.

The rearrangement links TRBV9 to TRBJ2-1; TRBD2 matches at 9 bases. Per the germline V gene, CDR1 is SGDLS and CDR2 is YYNGEE. J lost 8 bases, V lost 2 bases, and 2 bases had no gene match. The CDR3 is 13 amino acids. The CDR3 DNA reads as TGTGCCAGCAGCGTGACTAGCGGATATGAGCAGTTCTTC. This encodes CASSVTSGYEQFF.

The V gene is TRBV4-3, the J gene TRBJ1-1, with TRBD1 matching 9 bases. Per germline, CDR1 LGHNA and CDR2 YSLEER. The CDR3 is 16 amino acids. Unmatched junction bases numbered 10, after V lost 2 bases and J lost 6 bases. CDR3 coding DNA: TGCGCCAGCAGCCAAAAACAGGGGGCCCCCTTTTCTGAAGCTTTCTTT. Translation gives CASSQKQGAPFSEAFF.

This clonotype was seen once. The chain uses TRBV20-1 and TRBJ2-3, with TRBD2 identical over 11 bases. The germline V gene encodes CDR1 DFQATT and CDR2 SNEGSKA (reference sequence). J was trimmed by 1 base and V by 1 base; bases with no gene match: 10. This CDR3 is built from 18 residues. CDR3 amino acids: CSARGLLTSGARTDTQYF. The DNA of the CDR3 is TGCAGTGCTAGAGGGTTGTTGACTAGCGGGGCTCGCACAGATACGCAGTATTTT.

In this sample, this clonotype turned up many times. This sequence joins TRBV7-9 and TRBJ2-3, with D unclear. The germline V gene has CDR1 SEHNR and CDR2 FQNEAQ (reference sequence). The CDR3 runs 12 residues. V gave up 3 bases and J gave up 5 bases, with 6 bases separating them. The CDR3 is CASSFRVDTQYF. The DNA of the CDR3 is TGTGCCAGCAGCTTCAGAGTAGATACGCAGTATTTT.

The gene calls are TRBV28 and TRBJ2-7; D perhaps matches TRBD2 (6 bases). The CDR3 has 14 amino acids. The V and J ends lost 7 bases and 0 bases respectively, with 13 bases between them. The germline gives CDR1 MDHEN, CDR2 SYDVKM. CDR3 sequence reads: CASNDAGRSYEQYF. In DNA form, the CDR3 reads TGTGCCAGCAATGACGCGGGACGCTCCTACGAGCAGTACTTC.

This chain links TRBV7-2 with TRBJ2-7; 7 positions match TRBD2. The V gene end was trimmed by 0 bases and the J gene end by 10 bases; junction bases not matched to a gene: 3. The CDR3 runs 12 residues. Germline-derived CDR1 and CDR2 are SGHTA and FQGNSA. The CDR3 sequence: CASSLAGGPQYF. In DNA form, the CDR3 reads TGTGCCAGCAGCTTAGCGGGAGGGCCCCAGTACTTC.

This clonotype was recorded at least ten times. The rearrangement links TRBV29-1 to TRBJ2-2; 10 bases are a match to TRBD2. Trimming at V came to 4 bases and at J to 7 bases, leaving 12 bases not matched to a gene. The CDR3 extends over 16 amino acids. Germline CDR1 and CDR2: SQVTM and ANQGSEA. CDR3: CSVVSPSGSFGGELFF. Here the CDR3 DNA reads TGCAGCGTTGTCAGCCCTAGCGGGAGCTTTGGCGGGGAGCTGTTTTTT.

V is TRBV7-9 and J is TRBJ2-7; TRBD1 agrees at 9 bases. CDR3 length equals 14 residues. V was clipped by 8 bases and J by 4 bases; unmatched bases: 9. In germline, CDR1 is SEHNR, CDR2 FQNEAQ (reference sequence). DNA of the CDR3: TGTGCCAGCGGCTGGACAGGGGTCTATTACGAGCAGTACTTC. Translating it yields CASGWTGVYYEQYF.

This clonotype was counted at least ten times. This chain connects TRBV6-1 to TRBJ1-2, with D possibly TRBD1 on 6 matching bases. The CDR3 has 14 amino acids. Germline values: CDR1 MNHNS, CDR2 SASEGT. Trimming took off 8 bases at V and 2 bases at J, with 15 bases between the two ends. As DNA, the CDR3 is TGTGCCAGCCTGCAACTGGGGGCCAACTATGGCTACACCTTC. Translation gives CASLQLGANYGYTF.

This clonotype was counted at least ten times. This rearrangement joins TRBV15 to TRBJ2-1; 8 bases match TRBD2. Looked up from germline, CDR1 is LNHNV and CDR2 is YYDKDF (reference sequence). V lost 3 bases and J lost 0; bases outside the gene matches: 1. The CDR3 extends over 15 amino acids. CDR3 sequence reads: CATSRAGGSYNEQFF. The CDR3 DNA reads as TGTGCCACCAGCAGGGCGGGGGGCTCCTACAATGAGCAGTTCTTC. The variable domain in full, with the rest retrieved from reference TRBV15 and TRBJ2-1, is DAMVIQNPRYQVTQFGKPVTLSCSQTLNHNVMYWYQQKSSQAPKLLFHYYDKDFNNEADTPDNFQSRRPNTSFCFLDIRSPGLGDTAMYLCATSRAGGSYNEQFFGPGTRLTVL.

This clonotype has just a few counts. The rearrangement uses TRBV29-1 and TRBJ2-4, with D perhaps matching TRBD1 or TRBD2 (6 bases each). This CDR3 comprises 14 residues. V shed 0 bases and J shed 8 bases, with 14 bases lying between them. Germline V gene data show CDR1 as SQVTM and CDR2 as ANQGSEA. The CDR3 loop reads CSVEDPGAGDIQYF. In nucleotides, the CDR3 is TGCAGCGTTGAAGATCCGGGGGCAGGAGACATTCAGTACTTC.

This clonotype showed up just once. The chain links TRBV7-9 to TRBJ1-1, with 9 bases aligning to TRBD1. Germline values: CDR1 SEHNR, CDR2 FQNEAQ (reference sequence). The junction had 5 bases not matched to a gene; V was cut back by 5 bases and J by 10 bases. The CDR3 has 12 amino acids. The DNA of the CDR3 is TGTGCCAGCAGCCTCGAGACAGGGGGAGCTTTCTTT. Translating it yields CASSLETGGAFF.

The chain uses TRBV10-3 and TRBJ1-1; no clear D. The germline gives CDR1 ENHRY, CDR2 SYGVKD. The V end lost 4 bases, the J end lost 1 base, and 13 bases lay between the germline ends. CDR3 length: 15 residues. The CDR3 loop reads CAISGIGRGNTEAFF. CDR3 bases: TGTGCCATCAGTGGAATAGGGCGGGGGAACACTGAAGCTTTCTTT.

The chain couples TRBV7-2 to TRBJ2-3; D call uncertain. The CDR3 loop spans 15 amino acids. The germline CDR1 and CDR2 sequences are SGHTA and FQGNSA. V was pared by 6 bases and J by 1 base, with 14 bases between. The CDR3 reads CASSFRLDGTDTQYF. In DNA form, the CDR3 reads TGTGCCAGCAGTTTTAGATTGGACGGCACAGATACGCAGTATTTT.